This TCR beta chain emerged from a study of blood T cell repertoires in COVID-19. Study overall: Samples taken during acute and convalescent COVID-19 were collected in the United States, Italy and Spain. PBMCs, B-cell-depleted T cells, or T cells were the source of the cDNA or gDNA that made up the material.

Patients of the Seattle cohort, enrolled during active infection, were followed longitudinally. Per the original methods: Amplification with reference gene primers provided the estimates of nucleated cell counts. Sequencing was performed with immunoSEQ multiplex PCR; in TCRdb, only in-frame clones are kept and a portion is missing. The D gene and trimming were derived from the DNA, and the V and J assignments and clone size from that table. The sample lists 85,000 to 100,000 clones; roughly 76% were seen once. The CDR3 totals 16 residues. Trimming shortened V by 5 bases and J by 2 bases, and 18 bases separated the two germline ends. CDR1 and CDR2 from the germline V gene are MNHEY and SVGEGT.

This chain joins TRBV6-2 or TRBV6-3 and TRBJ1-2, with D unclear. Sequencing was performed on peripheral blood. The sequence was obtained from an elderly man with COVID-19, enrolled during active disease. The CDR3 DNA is TGTGCCAGCAGTCATTACCGACGAGGGCGCAACTATGGCTACACCTTC. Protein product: CASSHYRRGRNYGYTF.